This TCR beta chain emerged from a study of tumor-infiltrating lymphocytes in primary liver carcinoma (TCRdb year 2017). In the study overall: Surgical resection was performed in China between late 2015 and early 2016 on about 5 patients with histopathologically diagnosed primary liver carcinoma. A total of 35 or so specimens from 5 patients went through TCRbeta repertoire sequencing, namely 25 tumor regions, 5 adjacent noncancerous liver tissues and 5 peripheral blood samples. The five patients had tumors staged T1-T3 N0M0, with maximum diameters ranging from roughly 4 to 10 cm. Of the five patients, three men and two women aged 30 to 69 years, four had hepatocellular carcinoma and one had combined HCC and intrahepatic cholangiocarcinoma. Roughly 3.65 to 8 million productive TCRbeta reads were obtained per sample, and no significant difference in read depth was found between tissue types. Across five regions of each liver tumor, along with adjacent normal tissue and blood, the study brought together TCRbeta repertoire sequencing, expression microarrays and whole-exome sequencing. Technical replicate repertoires showed high reproducibility, with mean shared-clone rates around 0.9 and correlation coefficients above 0.95.

Starting from roughly 500 ng total RNA, TCRbeta-specific cDNA was produced by reverse transcription with a constant-region primer and ProtoScript II reverse transcriptase. Three nested multiplex PCR rounds, following a slightly modified ARM-PCR procedure, were used to build the TCRbeta libraries. The first two PCR rounds used multiplex TRBV1-TRBV30 forward primers with a Cbeta reverse primer, each for 10 cycles. A final 25-cycle PCR with Deep VentR polymerase added sample barcodes and Illumina adapters. Amplicons of 200-500 bp were gel-purified with a QIAquick gel extraction kit before sequencing. TCRbeta amplicons were sequenced on an Illumina HiSeq 2500 with 250-bp paired-end reads. Under the source paper's analysis protocol: To recover full CDR3 sequences, reads were quality-trimmed using Trimmomatic v0.33 and paired reads were then merged using FLASH v1.2.11. V, D and J germline segments were assigned to the rearranged TCRbeta sequences using MiGEC v1.2.1b. VDJtools v1.0.0 computed clonotype statistics and Shannon-Wiener diversity indices. To reduce sampling bias, subsequent analyses other than the diversity analysis used only the 250 most abundant clonotypes in each sample. TCRdb reanalyzed the raw reads on its own, using fastp at Q25 for trimming and MiXCR for clone calling, and kept in-frame beta chains. Rows with one shared CDR3 protein collapse into an entry with the most common genes and DNA. In this record, the V and J calls reflect TCRdb's handling and not the investigators' own analysis. The sample data list about 210,000 distinct CDR3 sequences, and less than 65% of these were observed just once. 5.5% to 9% of the sample is in the top ten clones.

A word on this clonotype: The antigen this receptor binds is unknown. No base-level quality is on record; no much larger clone is a single base apart.

Overall results and qualifications from the work: With just five patients in the study, the authors point out that the findings should be validated in a larger study. Pairs of tumor regions showed greater repertoire overlap (mean roughly 35%) than tumor-adjacent pairs (roughly 17%) or tumor-blood pairs (approximately 14%), which is consistent with antigen-driven expansion. The top 250 clones made up a significantly larger repertoire fraction in tumors than in blood (p = 0.039). Comparison of CD4+ and CD8+ T cell repertoires was precluded by the use of bulk unsorted samples. Only the TCR beta chain was sequenced, which likely underestimates true repertoire diversity because unpaired alpha chains were not captured.

Blood RNA was extracted from unsorted whole blood with TRIzol reagent; germline DNA came from the DNeasy Blood & Tissue kit. At the time of sampling, the patients were treatment-naive and had chronic HBV infection. Before surgery, 4 to 5 milliliters of peripheral blood were collected into K2EDTA tubes. Spanning cysteine to phenylalanine, the CDR3 consists of 15 amino acids. This entry keeps only the CDR3 DNA: 45 bases, framed from base 1. The junction shows trimming of 4 bases on V and 2 bases on J, and the gene matches do not reach 6 bases of it. CDR1 and CDR2 are drawn from the germline V gene: SGHRS, YFSETQ.

The source of this sequence is a woman aged 55 to 70 with primary liver carcinoma and hepatitis B virus infection. Specimen: peripheral blood. The chain is assembled from TRBV5-1 and TRBJ2-3, with 8 bases aligning to TRBD1. The CDR3 loop reads CASSVGQGHTDTQYF. The DNA reads TGCGCCAGCAGCGTAGGACAGGGCCACACAGATACGCAGTATTTT. Where the CDR3 stops, the reference TRBV5-1 and TRBJ2-3 genes take over; the full variable domain is KAGVTQTPRYLIKTRGQQVTLSCSPISGHRSVSWYQQTPGQGLQFLFEYFSETQRNKGNFPGRFSGRQFSNSRSEMNVSTLELGDSALYLCASSVGQGHTDTQYFGPGTRLTVL.